The 31 T cell receptor beta chains in this list originate from one sample, sequenced in a study of graft-versus-host responses after intestinal transplantation (dated by TCRdb to about 2021). Library prep was done by the immunoSEQ multiplex PCR assay. The table comes from immuneACCESS by way of TCRdb, which keeps in-frame sequences with V and J called. Part of the clones is missing from these tables; in studies checked, under half for an unresolved V gene and the rest for unknown reasons. Across this sample there are about 96,000 clones, with about 94% seen only once. The top ten constitute around 0.18% of the sample. What the time point label conveys for this sample: cells obtained before transplantation from donor or recipient. These TCRs' antigens remain unknown. Source: unstimulated CD4+ T cells sorted from spleen or lymph node cells, taken before intestinal transplant. These receptors originate from a human donor who received an intestinal transplant.

The chain links TRBV5-8 to TRBJ2-1; the match to TRBD2 covers 9 bases. V was pared by 7 bases and J by 12 bases, with 14 bases of the junction left unmatched. The CDR3 has 14 amino acids. The germline V gene encodes CDR1 SGHTS and CDR2 YDEGEE. CDR3 in amino acids: CASSGLAPPVRQFF. The CDR3 nucleotides are TGTGCCAGCTCTGGACTAGCGCCCCCAGTTAGGCAGTTCTTC. The full variable domain, rest sourced from reference TRBV5-8 and TRBJ2-1, is EAGVTQSPTHLIKTRGQQATLRCSPISGHTSVYWYQQALGLGLQFLLWYDEGEERNRGNFPPRFSGRQFPNYSSELNVNALELEDSALYLCASSGLAPPVRQFFGPGTRLTVL.

This clone was picked up one time. The rearrangement links TRBV7-3 to TRBJ2-2; the match to TRBD2 covers 8 bases. The germline gives CDR1 SGHTA, CDR2 FQGTGA. There are 17 residues in the CDR3. J was trimmed by 4 bases and V by 1 base; bases with no gene match: 8. In DNA form, the CDR3 reads TGTGCCAGCAGCTTAAAGTTTGGCGGGGGGCTCACCGGGGAGCTGTTTTTT. Translating gives CASSLKFGGGLTGELFF.

The chain joins TRBV7-8 to TRBJ2-5, with 7 bases identical to TRBD1. The CDR3 is 12 residues long. J lost 5 bases, V lost 6 bases, and 3 bases had no gene match. The germline CDR1 and CDR2 sequences are SGHVS and FQNEAQ. The CDR3 bases are TGTGCCAGCAGAACAGGGGTGGAGACCCAGTACTTC. Protein product: CASRTGVETQYF.

The chain has TRBV5-1 and TRBJ2-1, with 7 bases lining up with TRBD2. Per germline, CDR1 SGHRS and CDR2 YFSETQ. V lost 4 bases to trimming and J lost 6 bases; unmatched junction nucleotides: 16. The CDR3 runs 17 residues. The CDR3 coding sequence is TGCGCCAGCAGCCGCTTAGCGGGCCGAGGAATTGGCAATGAGCAGTTCTTC. Translating it yields CASSRLAGRGIGNEQFF.

V gene TRBV9 combines with J gene TRBJ2-5; TRBD1 matches at 8 bases. The germline V gene has CDR1 SGDLS and CDR2 YYNGEE. This CDR3 spans 14 amino acids. V lost 0 bases and J lost 2; bases outside the gene matches: 0. The chain's CDR3 is CASSVDRGQETQYF. CDR3 nucleotide sequence: TGTGCCAGCAGCGTAGACAGGGGGCAAGAGACCCAGTACTTC.

CDR3 amino acids: CASSLGGAEQFF. The CDR3 DNA follows: TGTGCCAGCAGTCTTGGGGGCGCTGAGCAGTTCTTC. The gene calls are TRBV6-1 and TRBJ2-1; tentatively, D is TRBD1 (6 bases). CDR1 and CDR2 (germline): MNHNS, SASEGT. The CDR3 runs 12 residues. Deletions cut 5 bases from V and 9 bases from J, with 11 bases between.

The V and J genes are TRBV6-1 and TRBJ2-1; the D gene is possibly TRBD2 (7 bases). CDR1 and CDR2 (germline): MNHNS, SASEGT. The CDR3 spans 17 residues. V lost 1 base to trimming and J lost 1 base, with 14 bases between them. CDR3: CASSEGPKGGSYNEQFF. For the CDR3, the DNA is TGTGCCAGCAGTGAAGGCCCCAAGGGGGGGTCCTACAATGAGCAGTTCTTC.

The chain couples TRBV5-1 to TRBJ2-3; a weak D match, TRBD1 (6 bases). The ends were cut back, 4 bases at V and 6 bases at J, with 18 bases in the middle. The germline V gene encodes CDR1 SGHRS and CDR2 YFSETQ. The CDR3 is made up of 15 amino acids. The CDR3 sequence: CASSMTPTGADTQYF. The DNA for the CDR3 is TGCGCCAGCAGCATGACCCCGACAGGTGCGGATACGCAGTATTTT. The full variable domain, in which reference TRBV5-1 and TRBJ2-3 provide the parts outside the CDR3, is KAGVTQTPRYLIKTRGQQVTLSCSPISGHRSVSWYQQTPGQGLQFLFEYFSETQRNKGNFPGRFSGRQFSNSRSEMNVSTLELGDSALYLCASSMTPTGADTQYFGPGTRLTVL.

The V gene is TRBV2, the J gene TRBJ2-7; TRBD2 matches 11 bases. This CDR3 region has 18 residues. V trimming: 8 bases; J trimming: 2 bases; junction bases outside the gene matches: 17. Looked up from germline, CDR1 is SNHLY and CDR2 is FYNNEI. The CDR3 loop reads CASVRPGLAEGETYEQYF. CDR3 in DNA: TGTGCCAGCGTTCGACCGGGACTAGCGGAGGGGGAGACCTACGAGCAGTACTTC.

V and J are TRBV29-1 and TRBJ2-3; a weak D match, TRBD2 (5 bases). CDR1 and CDR2 from the germline V gene are SQVTM and ANQGSEA. This CDR3 comprises 12 residues. The germline V and J ends were trimmed by 4 bases and 2 bases, with 7 bases remaining between them. CDR3 nucleotides: TGCAGCGTTGGGGAGAACACAGATACGCAGTATTTT. It yields the protein CSVGENTDTQYF.

V and J are TRBV6-1 and TRBJ2-2; 10 positions agree with TRBD2. V was pared by 4 bases and J by 5 bases, with 10 bases of the junction left unmatched. Germline CDR1 and CDR2: MNHNS and SASEGT. CDR3 length equals 17 residues. The CDR3 DNA is TGTGCCAGCAGTGGACTACTAGCGGGAATGGGAACCGGGGAGCTGTTTTTT. This encodes CASSGLLAGMGTGELFF.

The chain carries TRBV5-1 and TRBJ2-3; D might be TRBD1 (5 bases). With 0 bases removed from V and 1 base from J, the gap between germline ends came to 9 bases. Looked up from germline, CDR1 is SGHRS and CDR2 is YFSETQ. The CDR3 covers 15 residues. CDR3 in DNA: TGCGCCAGCAGCTTGGCCAGGGCGGGCACAGATACGCAGTATTTT. Its protein product is CASSLARAGTDTQYF.

V gene TRBV6-5 combines with J gene TRBJ2-5, with D tentatively TRBD2 (5 bases). The J call may not be correct, given that the DNA end is closer to TRBJ2-7. The germline gives CDR1 MNHEY, CDR2 SVGAGI. There are 16 residues in the CDR3. CDR3 amino acids: CASSYSMAAEGYEQYF. The CDR3 DNA is TGTGCCAGCAGTTACTCGATGGCAGCCGAGGGCTACGAGCAGTACTTC.

The chain carries TRBV5-1 and TRBJ2-5, with D possibly matching TRBD2 (5 bases). The CDR3 has 14 amino acids. Trimming left V 2 bases short and J 5 bases short, with 13 bases between. Germline V CDR1 and CDR2: SGHRS, YFSETQ. This chain's CDR3 is CASSLGGPGETQYF. The DNA of the CDR3 is TGCGCCAGCAGCTTAGGCGGGCCTGGGGAGACCCAGTACTTC.

V is TRBV5-1 and J is TRBJ2-3; 9 nucleotides match TRBD2. V shed 2 bases and J 0 bases; nucleotides not matched to a gene: 1. The CDR3 is 15 residues long. Germline V gene sequence: CDR1 SGHRS, CDR2 YFSETQ. CDR3 in DNA: TGCGCCAGCAGCTTTACTAGCGGGAGCACAGATACGCAGTATTTT. It specifies CASSFTSGSTDTQYF.

This rearrangement joins TRBV27 to TRBJ2-5; maybe TRBD2 (6 bases). Trimming left V 5 bases short and J 0 bases short, with 13 bases between. The CDR3 length is 15 residues. CDR1 MNHEY and CDR2 SMNVEV come from the germline V gene (reference sequence). The CDR3 region is CASSTRGADQETQYF. Written as DNA, the CDR3 is TGTGCCAGCAGTACTCGCGGGGCAGACCAAGAGACCCAGTACTTC.

The chain recombines TRBV4-2 with TRBJ1-2; 8 bases fit TRBD1. The V segment lost 4 bases and the J segment 8 bases; nucleotides outside the gene matches: 12. The germline V gene has CDR1 LGHNA and CDR2 YNFKEQ. This CDR3 contains 15 residues. The CDR3 nucleotides are TGTGCCAGCAGCCCCGACCTGGACAGGGTGGCGGGCTACACCTTC. Encoded protein: CASSPDLDRVAGYTF.

This chain uses TRBV5-6 with TRBJ1-3; D gene uncertain. The CDR3 has 14 amino acids. Trimming removed 2 bases from V and 0 bases from J, with 6 bases in between. From germline, CDR1 is SGHDT and CDR2 YYEEEE. The CDR3 DNA sequence: TGTGCCAGCAGCTTTGGGAGCTCTGGAAACACCATATATTTT. It codes for CASSFGSSGNTIYF.

The table lists this clone with a count of one. This chain joins TRBV7-2 and TRBJ1-1; no firm D call. This CDR3 comprises 13 residues. Deletions cut 1 base from V and 4 bases from J, with 7 bases between. The V gene's germline CDR1 is SGHTA and CDR2 FQGNSA. CDR3 bases: TGTGCCAGCAGCTTAGATCGGGGCACTGAAGCTTTCTTT. As protein: CASSLDRGTEAFF. Drawing the rest from reference TRBV7-2 and TRBJ1-1, the complete variable domain is GAGVSQSPSNKVTEKGKDVELRCDPISGHTALYWYRQSLGQGLEFLIYFQGNSAPDKSGLPSDRFSAERTGGSVSTLTIQRTQQEDSAVYLCASSLDRGTEAFFGQGTRLTVV.

V and J are TRBV6-5 and TRBJ1-2; D gene ambiguous. Trimming pared 5 bases from V and 5 bases from J, leaving 15 bases between. This CDR3 has 14 residues. CDR1 and CDR2 (germline): MNHEY, SVGAGI. Written as DNA, the CDR3 is TGTGCCAGCAGTCCCGCGGGAGGGAAATATGGCTACACCTTC. It codes for CASSPAGGKYGYTF.

The rearrangement uses TRBV25-1 and TRBJ1-6, with a possible D match to TRBD1 (5 bases). Germline values: CDR1 MGHDK, CDR2 SYGVNS. The CDR3 loop spans 17 amino acids. Trimming took 4 bases from V and 0 from J, leaving 13 bases between them. The CDR3 protein is CASSVGTPSSYNSPLHF. CDR3 coding DNA: TGTGCCAGCAGTGTTGGGACTCCGAGCTCCTATAATTCACCCCTCCACTTT.

The chain combines TRBV6-5 with TRBJ2-7; 7 positions match TRBD1. The trim removed 7 bases at V and 7 bases at J, leaving 10 bases unmatched. Per the germline V gene, CDR1 is MNHEY and CDR2 is SVGAGI. The CDR3 has 13 amino acids. CDR3 coding DNA: TGTGCCAGCACGGGACAGTTGGCGGGTGAGCAGTACTTC. It yields the protein CASTGQLAGEQYF.

The CDR3 nucleotides read TGTGCCAGCAGCTTAACAGGGGGGACTAGCGCCCACAATGAGCAGTTCTTC. Residues: CASSLTGGTSAHNEQFF. The gene calls are TRBV7-3 and TRBJ2-1; 10 bases match TRBD2. The J segment lost 5 bases and the V segment lost 0 bases, leaving 7 bases of the junction unmatched. The CDR3 spans 17 residues. Germline lookup yields CDR1 SGHTA and CDR2 FQGTGA. The entire variable domain, with the rest obtained from reference TRBV7-3 and TRBJ2-1, is as follows: GAGVSQTPSNKVTEKGKYVELRCDPISGHTALYWYRQSLGQGPEFLIYFQGTGAADDSGLPNDRFFAVRPEGSVSTLKIQRTERGDSAVYLCASSLTGGTSAHNEQFFGPGTRLTVL.

The V call is TRBV6-6, the J call TRBJ2-3; TRBD2 might be the D (5 bases). Germline-derived CDR1 and CDR2 are MNHNY and SVGAGI (reference sequence). V gave up 0 bases and J gave up 8 bases, with 12 bases separating them. CDR3 length: 14 residues. CDR3 sequence: CASSYSPGGGTQYF. CDR3 bases: TGTGCCAGCAGTTACTCGCCTGGAGGCGGTACGCAGTATTTT.

The chain is built from TRBV18 and TRBJ1-1, with 10 bases identical to TRBD1. Germline V gene data show CDR1 as KGHSH and CDR2 as LQKENI. The CDR3 totals 15 residues. V shed 1 base, J shed 5 bases, and the junction held 4 bases outside the gene matches. This CDR3 is CASSPLDRGRTEAFF. In DNA, the CDR3 is TGTGCCAGCTCACCACTTGACAGGGGGCGTACTGAAGCTTTCTTT. Drawing the rest from reference TRBV18 and TRBJ1-1, the complete variable domain is NAGVMQNPRHLVRRRGQEARLRCSPMKGHSHVYWYRQLPEEGLKFMVYLQKENIIDESGMPKERFSAEFPKEGPSILRIQQVVRGDSAAYFCASSPLDRGRTEAFFGQGTRLTVV.

The CDR3, as DNA: TGTGCCAGCAGCCCCTCTAGCGGGACTGAGCAGTTCTTC. As protein: CASSPSSGTEQFF. V is TRBV7-7 and J is TRBJ2-1; 9 bases match TRBD2. The CDR3 loop spans 13 amino acids. V shed 5 bases and J 9 bases; nucleotides not matched to a gene: 5. CDR1 SSHAT and CDR2 FNYEAQ come from the germline V gene (reference sequence).

For this clone: Other DNA sequences in the sample encode the same CDR3. The chain has TRBV6-1 and TRBJ2-7, with TRBD2 matching over 12 bases. Germline CDR1 reads MNHNS; CDR2 reads SASEGT. The CDR3 contains 14 residues. The V segment lost 6 bases and the J segment 4 bases; nucleotides outside the gene matches: 4. The CDR3 nucleotides are TGTGCCAGCAGAGCCGGGACTAGCGGGTACGAGCAGTACTTC. Amino acids: CASRAGTSGYEQYF.

This clone was recorded once. The chain carries TRBV9 and TRBJ2-5; 9 positions agree with TRBD1. CDR3 size: 15 residues. V trimming: 0 bases; J trimming: 1 base; junction bases outside the gene matches: 1. Germline V gene data show CDR1 as SGDLS and CDR2 as YYNGEE. The DNA of the CDR3 is TGTGCCAGCAGCGTAGGACAGGGGGGCCAAGAGACCCAGTACTTC. Its translation is CASSVGQGGQETQYF.

The chain joins TRBV6-1 to TRBJ2-1; 8 nucleotides align to TRBD2. CDR1 and CDR2 (germline): MNHNS, SASEGT. CDR3 length: 15 amino acids. V trimming: 2 bases; J trimming: 0 bases; junction bases outside the gene matches: 0. The CDR3 DNA follows: TGTGCCAGCAGTGAACTAGCGGGCTCCTACAATGAGCAGTTCTTC. It specifies CASSELAGSYNEQFF.

This chain connects TRBV29-1 to TRBJ1-2; no firm D call. CDR1 and CDR2 from the germline V gene are SQVTM and ANQGSEA. Trimming cost V 7 bases and J 2 bases, with 14 bases left between them. This CDR3 has 13 amino acids. In DNA form, the CDR3 reads TGCAGCGCGGAGGAGCAGGTCAACTATGGCTACACCTTC. It encodes CSAEEQVNYGYTF.

The gene calls are TRBV9 and TRBJ1-6, with D perhaps matching TRBD1 (5 bases). There are 15 residues in the CDR3. V lost 0 bases, J lost 8 bases, and 12 bases lay in between. Germline V gives CDR1 SGDLS, CDR2 YYNGEE. CDR3 coding DNA: TGTGCCAGCAGCGTAGAGGGGCCGGAAGATTCACCCCTCCACTTT. This codes for CASSVEGPEDSPLHF.